This T cell receptor beta chain was profiled in a study of cytomegalovirus exposure and HLA in healthy donors. Study-wide findings and caveats: In a later analysis, at a false discovery rate of 0.05, 15,000 to 20,000 TCR beta sequences were associated with HLA alleles. Analyses of presence/absence relied on an assumption of roughly uniform sequencing depth across donors. Earlier analysis looked at TCR beta V segments, and most were productive about 87% or about 30% of the time.

The primer mix had 60 Vbeta and 13 Jbeta primers. Using immunoSEQ multiplex PCR, the repertoire was profiled, and TCRdb retains in-frame clones only, with some absent. Of roughly 150,000 clones listed, roughly 85% are singletons. Trimming cost V 4 bases and J 8 bases; bases outside gene matches: 4. The CDR3 consists of 14 residues. Per the germline V gene, CDR1 is LNHDA and CDR2 is SQIVND (reference sequence). Regarding this clone: The antigen remains undetermined.

The chain has TRBV19 and TRBJ1-6; 8 bases agree with TRBD1. The material sequenced was PBMCs. The receptor was isolated from a boy younger than 10 in good health and CMV-seronegative. The CDR3 DNA follows: TGTGCCAGTAGTAGGACAGGGCGGCATTCACCCCTCCACTTT. Residues: CASSRTGRHSPLHF.